Listed below are T cell receptor beta chains from one sample, sequenced in a study of cytomegalovirus exposure and HLA in healthy donors. Using immunoSEQ multiplex PCR, the repertoire was profiled, and TCRdb retains in-frame clones only, with some absent. The sample carries about 170,000 clones, 70% to 90% recorded once. The sequenced material came from PBMCs. The receptor source for this set is a man aged 18 to 35 in good health and CMV-seropositive. CDR3s leave out the opening cysteine and the closing phenylalanine or tryptophan.

V,J,CDR3
TRBV2,TRBJ1-5,ASSSERAYNQPQH
TRBV5-4,TRBJ1-6,ASSLARYNSPLH
TRBV5-4,TRBJ2-7,ASSFGGGGYDGQY
TRBV7-8,TRBJ1-5,ASSLGRGIGSVGNQPQH
TRBV9,TRBJ1-3,ASSVGRSGNTIY
TRBV4-3,TRBJ2-3,ASSQEGRGRTDTQY
TRBV7-2,TRBJ2-7,ASSPDRSSYEQY
TRBV7-9,TRBJ2-7,ASSLTGAYEQY
TRBV5-1,TRBJ1-3,ASSSGAGNTIY
TRBV7-8,TRBJ2-2,ASSLMARADTGELF
TRBV2,TRBJ1-4,ASSEEGQKLF
TRBV6-5,TRBJ2-7,ASSPGLAGGYEQY
TRBV9,TRBJ2-3,ASSVDHPTDTQY
TRBV5-6,TRBJ2-1,ASSPGQGLYNEQF
TRBV5-6,TRBJ1-1,ASSLLGTGGNTEAF
TRBV29-1,TRBJ2-3,SVGIQGAIDTQY
TRBV5-1,TRBJ2-5,ASSKASGGTQETQY
TRBV27,TRBJ2-2,ASSSTTGFGGELF
TRBV5-1,TRBJ2-7,ASSLTGTGPYEQY
TRBV7-9,TRBJ2-1,ASSLLAGAAYNEQF
TRBV4-3,TRBJ1-6,ASSQGTGSGSYNSPLH
TRBV11-2,TRBJ1-1,ASSLYRGTEAF